This TCR beta chain was captured by sequencing in a study of Ad26.COV2.S vaccination and SARS-CoV-2 variants (dated by TCRdb to the early 2020s). About the full investigation: Donors in the vaccine arm were drawn from COV1001, a multicentre, randomized, double-blind, placebo-controlled phase I-IIa trial testing Ad26.COV2.S in healthy adults. The specificity and breadth of SARS-CoV-2-reactive T cell receptors after Ad26.COV2.S vaccination were assessed by TCRbeta repertoire sequencing. A total of approximately 32 samples were included in the TCR-sequenced set, comprising approximately 20 Ad26.COV2.S vaccine recipients, 5 placebo recipients and 8 SARS-CoV-2 convalescent individuals. Trial participants were randomized into five groups of five, in which low-dose or high-dose Ad26.COV2.S was given once or twice, or placebo was given on both occasions. Throughout the experiments and outcome assessment, investigators stayed blinded to trial group allocation. Dosing of Ad26.COV2.S was intramuscular, at either 5x10^10 or 1x10^11 viral particles, delivered as one shot or as two shots spaced 56 days apart. The study at large found these results: The study lacked the statistical power to compare responses across vaccine doses or regimens. Spike-specific TCR breadth was higher in Ad26.COV2.S recipients than in placebo recipients (P = 0.0014). Comparable non-spike TCR breadth was observed between vaccine and placebo recipients, consistent with only spike being contained in the vaccine. After vaccination, substantial breadth of spike-specific CD8+ and CD4+ T cell responses was reported. The authors noted that the TCR breadth and depth analyses may have underestimated total T cell responses.

The sample's treatment or condition label, in plain terms: over 15 received Ad26.COV2.S at low or high dose, single or two shots; 5 received placebo; per-sample allocation not given. For vaccine and placebo recipients, the sequenced repertoires came from samples collected on day 63 after the first injection. In Cohort 1b, around 25 adults aged 18-55 years were enrolled at a single site in Boston, USA, between 29 July and 7 August 2020. Ad26.COV2.S was a replication-incompetent adenovirus type 26 vector that expressed a prefusion-stabilized SARS-CoV-2 spike protein derived from the original Wuhan strain. Regarding this clone: Its specific antigen is unknown. No base quality values were provided; no much bigger clone lies one nucleotide off.

The V end loses 2 bases and the J end loses 0 bases, and a stretch of 11 bases separates them. Counted from cysteine to phenylalanine, this CDR3 has 15 amino acids. Here the CDR3 DNA is all that survives: 45 bases in frame from base 1. CDR1 and CDR2 (MNHEY, SVGAGI) derive from the germline V gene. The immunoSEQ Assay was the method used to sequence TCRbeta CDR3 regions. After extraction, genomic DNA underwent amplification by bias-controlled multiplex PCR, followed by high-throughput sequencing. The study's own analysis went as follows. To quantify the absolute abundance of every unique TCRbeta CDR3 region, sequences were collapsed and filtered. T cell fraction was estimated by normalizing TCRbeta template counts to usable DNA, with usable DNA measured through amplification of reference genes found in all nucleated cells. Repertoire TCRs were annotated as SARS-CoV-2-specific by exact matching of V gene, CDR3 amino acid sequence and J gene to a known reactive TCR set. MIRA supplied the reference SARS-CoV-2 TCR set, which was filtered for enrichment in COVID-19-positive ImmuneCODE repertoires so that public or cross-reactive TCRs were removed. Drawing on the MIRA antigens, annotated TCRs were analysed further at the level of specific ORF or position within ORF. Breadth was defined as annotated unique rearrangements over total unique productive rearrangements; depth was the summed frequency of those rearrangements. TCR breadth was compared between groups using two-sided Wilcoxon rank-sum tests. TCRdb retrieved this table from immuneACCESS and kept in-frame rearrangements only. Not all clones are present; in checked studies, unresolved V genes account for under half, and no reason is known for the remainder. The DNA was the basis for D and trimming; V, J and clone size are from that table. The sample table contains just over 350,000 clones; only one count was recorded for 80% to 90% of them. 2.5% to 3.5% of the sample goes to the ten largest clones.

Rearrangement joined TRBV6-5 to TRBJ2-7, and possibly TRBD2, on 5 matching bases. The sample consisted of peripheral blood, taken in a trial of Ad26.COV2.S vaccine versus placebo. The clonotype comes from a person between 18 and 60 years old who received the Ad26.COV2.S COVID-19 vaccine or a placebo. The CDR3 has the sequence CASSYGRESSYEQYF. Read as DNA, the sequence is TGTGCCAGCAGTTACGGTAGGGAGAGCTCCTACGAGCAGTACTTC.